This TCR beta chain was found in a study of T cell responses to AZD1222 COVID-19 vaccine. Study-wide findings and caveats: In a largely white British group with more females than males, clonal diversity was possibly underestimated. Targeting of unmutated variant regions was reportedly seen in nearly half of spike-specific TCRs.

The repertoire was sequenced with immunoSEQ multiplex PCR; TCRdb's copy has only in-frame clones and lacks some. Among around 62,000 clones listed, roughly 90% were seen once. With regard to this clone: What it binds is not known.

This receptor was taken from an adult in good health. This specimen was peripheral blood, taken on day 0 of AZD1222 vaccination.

CDR3 loop: CASSGKGTTGGELFF. In DNA, the CDR3 is TGTGCCAGCAGCGGTAAGGGGACAACTGGCGGGGAGCTGTTTTTT. The chain combines TRBV9 with TRBJ2-2; weak D call: TRBD1 (6 bases). From germline, CDR1 is SGDLS and CDR2 YYNGEE. Trimming took off 3 bases at V and 7 bases at J, with 16 bases between the two ends. This CDR3 is 15 amino acids long.